This entry lists 19 T cell receptor beta chains sequenced from one sample in a study of response to subunit inactivated influenza vaccine. TCRdb itself ran the RT-PCR reads through MiXCR, one entry per CDR3 protein. In the table there are 590,000 or so distinct CDR3 sequences, roughly 15% of which are singletons. This specimen consisted of PBMCs from blood, obtained approximately 15 days before vaccination. The source of these receptors is a man aged 50 to 59 who received an inactivated influenza vaccine.

V is TRBV7-7 and J is TRBJ2-3, with 7 bases lining up with TRBD2. The J segment lost 2 bases and the V segment lost 5 bases, leaving 4 bases of the junction unmatched. Germline CDR1 is SSHAT and CDR2 is FNYEAQ (reference sequence). The CDR3 totals 14 residues. The CDR3, as DNA: TGTGCCAGCAGCAGCGGGGCACTCACAGATACGCAGTATTTT. As protein: CASSSGALTDTQYF.

This clonotype was seen a few times. The rearrangement joins TRBV20-1 to TRBJ1-1; 12 nucleotides agree with TRBD1. Per the germline V gene, CDR1 is DFQATT and CDR2 is SNEGSKA (reference sequence). After removal of 5 bases from V and 4 bases from J, the junction contained 8 bases not matched to a gene. The CDR3 spans 15 residues. CDR3 DNA sequence: TGCAGTGCTCCCGGGACAGGGGGCATGAGCACTGAAGCTTTCTTT. It encodes CSAPGTGGMSTEAFF.

This clonotype showed up many times. This chain joins TRBV12-3 or TRBV12-4 and TRBJ1-5, with 8 bases identical to TRBD1. The ends lost 5 bases at V and 2 bases at J; junction bases unmatched: 5. This CDR3 is built from 15 residues. The CDR3 reads CASSTTGGGNQPQHF. CDR3 DNA: TGTGCCAGCAGTACCACAGGGGGAGGCAATCAGCCCCAGCATTTT.

The chain employs TRBV29-1 and TRBJ2-7, with 12 positions matching TRBD2. After removal of 5 bases from V and 6 bases from J, the junction contained 2 bases not matched to a gene. This CDR3 region has 12 residues. The germline CDR1 and CDR2 sequences are SQVTM and ANQGSEA. The CDR3 here is CSVSSGGGEQYF. Written as DNA, the CDR3 is TGCAGCGTTTCTAGCGGGGGGGGCGAGCAGTACTTC.

The chain is built from TRBV10-3 and TRBJ2-5, with TRBD1 identical over 9 bases. The V gene end was trimmed by 6 bases and the J gene end by 1 base; junction bases not matched to a gene: 3. The CDR3 consists of 14 residues. Germline CDR1 and CDR2: ENHRY and SYGVKD. The CDR3 DNA is TGTGCCATCAGCGGACAGGGGACCCAAGAGACCCAGTACTTC. This gives the protein CAISGQGTQETQYF.

This clonotype came up many times. The J gene is TRBJ2-3, the V gene TRBV12-3 or TRBV12-4; a possible D gene is TRBD1 (5 bases). V was clipped by 5 bases and J by 4 bases, with 7 bases between them. The CDR3 is made up of 12 amino acids. Here the CDR3 DNA reads TGTGCCAGCAGTGCAGGGTCAGATACGCAGTATTTT. Amino acid sequence: CASSAGSDTQYF.

This clonotype was counted many times. This sequence joins TRBV5-1 and TRBJ2-2; 9 nucleotides line up with TRBD2. Per the germline V gene, CDR1 is SGHRS and CDR2 is YFSETQ. The ends lost 4 bases at V and 4 bases at J; junction bases unmatched: 8. The CDR3 is 16 residues long. The CDR3 here is CASSPLAGLLTGELFF. In nucleotides, the CDR3 is TGCGCCAGCAGCCCGCTAGCGGGATTACTCACCGGGGAGCTGTTTTTT.

This clonotype appeared many times. J is TRBJ2-1 and V is TRBV11-1; the match to TRBD2 covers 8 bases. The length of the CDR3 is 19 residues. With V trimmed by 0 bases and J by 0 bases, 10 bases remained unmatched. CDR1 is SGHAT and CDR2 is FQDESV in the germline V gene (reference sequence). The chain's CDR3 is CASSLAKRNSGVSYNEQFF. CDR3 bases: TGTGCCAGCAGCTTAGCTAAGAGGAATAGCGGGGTCTCCTACAATGAGCAGTTCTTC.

This clonotype was detected only a few times. V is TRBV27 and J is TRBJ1-5; D gene unclear. Trimming removed 7 bases at V and 4 bases at J, with 11 bases between. The CDR3 is made up of 13 amino acids. CDR1 and CDR2 from the germline V gene are MNHEY and SMNVEV (reference sequence). In DNA form, the CDR3 reads TGTGCCAGCAAAGGGTTGGGGAATCAGCCCCAGCATTTT. Its protein product is CASKGLGNQPQHF.

This clonotype appeared a few times. The chain employs TRBV6-1 and TRBJ1-2, with 8 bases identical to TRBD1. The CDR3 totals 13 residues. Unmatched junction bases numbered 7, after V lost 5 bases and J lost 8 bases. CDR1 and CDR2 from the germline V gene are MNHNS and SASEGT. CDR3 sequence reads: CASSQGALAGYTF. The CDR3 DNA reads TGTGCCAGCAGTCAGGGGGCTTTGGCGGGCTACACCTTC.

The chain combines TRBV6-1 with TRBJ2-2, with D possibly matching TRBD2 (5 bases). V lost 9 bases and J 6 bases, leaving 20 bases between the germline ends. The CDR3 is made up of 15 amino acids. The germline CDR1 and CDR2 sequences are MNHNS and SASEGT. CDR3 loop: CARRKRASFPGELFF. The DNA of the CDR3 is TGTGCCAGGAGGAAAAGGGCTAGCTTTCCCGGGGAGCTGTTTTTT.

The genes are TRBV4-2 and TRBJ2-7; 10 bases align to TRBD1. Germline CDR1 is LGHNA and CDR2 is YNFKEQ. The CDR3 length is 15 residues. V dropped 5 bases and J dropped 0; count of bases not matched to a gene: 4. The CDR3 here is CASSFRTGGSYEQYF. Here the CDR3 DNA reads TGTGCCAGCAGCTTCCGGACAGGGGGCTCCTACGAGCAGTACTTC.

This clonotype was detected ten times or more. The chain links TRBV12-3 or TRBV12-4 to TRBJ1-1; maybe TRBD1 (5 bases). The CDR3 runs to 12 residues. The V gene lost 3 bases and the J gene lost 10 bases, with 12 bases spanning the gap. The CDR3 DNA sequence: TGTGCCAGCAGTTTCCCAGGGTTGGGAGCTTTCTTT. Translated, it gives CASSFPGLGAFF.

The J gene is TRBJ1-1, the V gene TRBV4-3; 11 bases align to TRBD1. After removal of 4 bases from V and 6 bases from J, the junction contained 4 bases not matched to a gene. CDR3 length equals 14 residues. CDR1 is LGHNA and CDR2 is YSLEER in the germline V gene. In nucleotides, the CDR3 is TGCGCCAGCAGCCCGGACAGGGGGCTGGCTGAAGCTTTCTTT. Its translation: CASSPDRGLAEAFF.

The chain employs TRBV20-1 and TRBJ2-7; no reliable D call. This CDR3 contains 11 residues. Germline assignment: CDR1 DFQATT and CDR2 SNEGSKA (reference sequence). V lost 0 bases to trimming and J lost 7 bases, with 7 bases between them. In DNA form, the CDR3 reads TGCAGTGCTAGAGATGGACGGGAGCAGTACTTC. It translates to CSARDGREQYF.

This clonotype was counted many times. The chain combines TRBV7-9 with TRBJ2-5; D perhaps matches TRBD1 (5 bases). Germline lookup yields CDR1 SEHNR and CDR2 FQNEAQ (reference sequence). Trimming left V 0 bases short and J 4 bases short, with 6 bases between. This CDR3 region has 13 residues. For the CDR3, the DNA is TGTGCCAGCAGCTTAGCAGGGGTAGAGACCCAGTACTTC. Translation: CASSLAGVETQYF.

The chain carries TRBV7-2 and TRBJ1-5, with D unresolved. The CDR3 has 13 amino acids. From germline, CDR1 is SGHTA and CDR2 FQGNSA. Trimming removed 3 bases at V and 9 bases at J, with 12 bases between. The CDR3 loop reads CASSFESDRPQHF. The CDR3 DNA sequence: TGTGCCAGCAGCTTTGAATCCGATCGGCCCCAGCATTTT.

This clonotype was found many times. In nucleotides, the CDR3 is TGCGCCAGCAGCCCCCAGCTGGGAATGAACACTGAAGCTTTCTTT. The encoded protein is CASSPQLGMNTEAFF. The V gene is TRBV4-1, the J gene TRBJ1-1; no clear D. This CDR3 is 15 amino acids long. CDR1 and CDR2 (germline): MGHRA, YSYEKL. V was pared by 4 bases and J by 0 bases, with 12 bases between.

This rearrangement joins TRBV7-3 to TRBJ2-2; the D call may be TRBD1 or TRBD2 (7 bases each). Germline V gives CDR1 SGHTA, CDR2 FQGTGA. This CDR3 spans 15 amino acids. Trimming took off 5 bases at V and 8 bases at J, with 18 bases between the two ends. CDR3 sequence (DNA): TGTGCCAGCAGCCACAGGGGCGGGGGCCGTGGGGAGCTGTTTTTT. Protein product: CASSHRGGGRGELFF.